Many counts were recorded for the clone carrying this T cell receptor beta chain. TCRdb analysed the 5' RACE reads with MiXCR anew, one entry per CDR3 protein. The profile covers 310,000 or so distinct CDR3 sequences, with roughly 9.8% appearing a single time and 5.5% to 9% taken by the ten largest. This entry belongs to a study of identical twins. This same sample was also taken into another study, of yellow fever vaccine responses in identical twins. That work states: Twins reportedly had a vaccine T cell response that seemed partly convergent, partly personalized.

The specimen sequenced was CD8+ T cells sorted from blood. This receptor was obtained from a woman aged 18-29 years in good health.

The CDR3: CSVDSTSNEQFF. The CDR3, as DNA: TGCAGCGTTGATAGTACTAGCAACGAGCAGTTCTTC. The V gene is TRBV29-1, the J gene TRBJ2-1; D may be TRBD2 (6 bases). Germline loops: CDR1 SQVTM, CDR2 ANQGSEA. The CDR3 loop spans 12 amino acids. The V gene lost 3 bases and the J gene lost 10 bases, with 13 bases spanning the gap.